The 17 T cell receptor beta chains in this list originate from one sample, sequenced in a study of shared clonotypes between healthy human individuals. TCRdb's table, derived via immunoSEQ multiplex PCR, lists solely in-frame clones and lacks some. Here the sample spans 2 million to 2.5 million clones, about 95% being singletons. CD45RO negativity and positive selection for CCR7 defined naive CD8 cells, a population that excluded terminally differentiated effector memory CD45RA+ cells. Sequenced: naive CD8+ T cells sorted from blood. The receptors shown here come from a man younger than 35 in good health.

The chain joins TRBV28 to TRBJ2-7; 7 bases match TRBD2. The junction had 10 bases not matched to a gene; V was cut back by 10 bases and J by 1 base. This CDR3 has 14 residues. Germline loops: CDR1 MDHEN, CDR2 SYDVKM. For the CDR3, the DNA is TGTGCCACCGCGGGAGACAAGATTTCCTACGAGCAGTACTTC. This gives the protein CATAGDKISYEQYF.

The V gene is TRBV6-6, the J gene TRBJ2-7, with D hard to call. In germline, CDR1 is MNHNY, CDR2 SVGAGI (reference sequence). The V and J ends lost 2 bases and 1 base respectively, with 9 bases between them. The CDR3 spans 14 residues. This CDR3 is CASSYVVHSYEQYF. CDR3 bases: TGTGCCAGCAGTTACGTCGTCCATTCCTACGAGCAGTACTTC.

The chain links TRBV29-1 to TRBJ1-1, with D unclear. The germline V gene has CDR1 SQVTM and CDR2 ANQGSEA. The CDR3 has 10 residues. V gave up 5 bases and J gave up 6 bases, with 7 bases separating them. As DNA, the CDR3 is TGCAGCGTTCATGGGGCTGAAGCTTTCTTT. Translation: CSVHGAEAFF.

This chain connects TRBV9 to TRBJ2-3; 12 bases line up with TRBD2. Germline lookup yields CDR1 SGDLS and CDR2 YYNGEE. The V segment lost 4 bases and the J segment 5 bases; nucleotides outside the gene matches: 14. The CDR3 runs to 18 residues. The CDR3 loop reads CASSPSGLAGGWLDTQYF. Written as DNA, the CDR3 is TGTGCCAGCAGCCCCAGCGGGCTAGCGGGAGGGTGGTTAGATACGCAGTATTTT.

The V and J genes are TRBV7-9 and TRBJ2-3, with 9 positions matching TRBD2. Germline CDR1 SEHNR, CDR2 FQNEAQ (reference sequence). The V and J ends lost 5 bases and 2 bases, in that order; junction bases with no gene match: 8. The CDR3 totals 16 residues. Written as DNA, the CDR3 is TGTGCCAGCAGCCCTGCGGGACTAGCCTTCACAGATACGCAGTATTTT. This gives the protein CASSPAGLAFTDTQYF. The complete variable domain, with remaining parts taken from reference TRBV7-9 and TRBJ2-3, reads DTGVSQNPRHKITKRGQNVTFRCDPISEHNRLYWYRQTLGQGPEFLTYFQNEAQLEKSRLLSDRFSAERPKGSFSTLEIQRTEQGDSAMYLCASSPAGLAFTDTQYFGPGTRLTVL.

The V gene is TRBV7-2, the J gene TRBJ2-1, with 7 positions matching TRBD2. The CDR3 contains 16 residues. Germline V lookup: CDR1 SGHTA, CDR2 FQGNSA. V lost 3 bases to trimming and J lost 3 bases; unmatched junction nucleotides: 8. CDR3 region: CASSLKLAALYNEQFF. DNA of the CDR3: TGTGCCAGCAGCTTGAAGCTAGCGGCCCTCTACAATGAGCAGTTCTTC.

The chain combines TRBV29-1 with TRBJ2-5; TRBD2 agrees at 9 bases. Unmatched junction bases numbered 12, after V lost 7 bases and J lost 0 bases. This CDR3 has 16 residues. Looked up from germline, CDR1 is SQVTM and CDR2 is ANQGSEA. The CDR3 DNA reads as TGCAGCGCTAGCGGGGCCACCCTGTTTCACCAAGAGACCCAGTACTTC. Residues: CSASGATLFHQETQYF. Variable domain in full (rest from reference TRBV29-1 and TRBJ2-5): SAVISQKPSRDICQRGTSLTIQCQVDSQVTMMFWYRQQPGQSLTLIATANQGSEATYESGFVIDKFPISRPNLTFSTLTVSNMSPEDSSIYLCSASGATLFHQETQYFGPGTRLLVL.

V and J are TRBV6-1 and TRBJ1-1, with 8 bases identical to TRBD1. CDR3 length equals 17 residues. Germline V gene data show CDR1 as MNHNS and CDR2 as SASEGT. J gave up 4 bases and V 3 bases, and 13 bases lay outside the gene matches. CDR3 DNA: TGTGCCAGCAGTGACATGACCAGAACAGGGGGAGGCACTGAAGCTTTCTTT. Its protein is CASSDMTRTGGGTEAFF.

This clone has a handful of counts. The V gene is TRBV11-2, the J gene TRBJ1-6; D not certain. Germline CDR1 reads SGHAT; CDR2 reads FQNNGV. The V end was cut by 5 bases, the J end by 8 bases, with 13 bases between. CDR3 length: 14 amino acids. The chain's CDR3 is CASSPVSGDSPLHF. CDR3 DNA: TGTGCCAGCAGCCCGGTCTCCGGGGATTCACCCCTCCACTTT.

This chain joins TRBV5-6 and TRBJ2-3; a possible D gene is TRBD2 (6 bases). V was pared by 1 base and J by 4 bases, with 10 bases between. Germline V gene sequence: CDR1 SGHDT, CDR2 YYEEEE. CDR3 length: 14 amino acids. This chain's CDR3 is CASSLRSGPDTQYF. The CDR3 DNA sequence: TGTGCCAGCAGCTTGAGAAGCGGGCCAGATACGCAGTATTTT.

The rearrangement uses TRBV30 and TRBJ1-3, with D possibly matching TRBD1 (5 bases). With 4 bases removed from V and 0 bases from J, the gap between germline ends came to 16 bases. The germline CDR1 and CDR2 sequences are GTSNPN and SVGIG (reference sequence). CDR3 length equals 16 residues. The CDR3 DNA sequence: TGTGCCTGGACGTTAGACAGCCGGGGCTCTGGAAACACCATATATTTT. Its translation is CAWTLDSRGSGNTIYF.

Turning to this clone: The same CDR3 can be traced to other DNA sequences in this sample. J is TRBJ2-7 and V is TRBV7-9; D is ambiguous. The CDR3 is 14 amino acids. V dropped 6 bases and J dropped 2 bases, with 14 bases sitting between them. The V gene's germline CDR1 is SEHNR and CDR2 FQNEAQ (reference sequence). CDR3 sequence reads: CASSPDTATYEQYF. The CDR3 DNA follows: TGTGCCAGCAGTCCCGACACCGCCACCTACGAGCAGTACTTC. Full variable domain (outside the CDR3, taken from reference TRBV7-9 and TRBJ2-7): DTGVSQNPRHKITKRGQNVTFRCDPISEHNRLYWYRQTLGQGPEFLTYFQNEAQLEKSRLLSDRFSAERPKGSFSTLEIQRTEQGDSAMYLCASSPDTATYEQYFGPGTRLTVT.

V usage is TRBV4-1 and J usage is TRBJ2-5; 9 nucleotides align to TRBD2. The trim removed 3 bases at V and 1 base at J, leaving 12 bases unmatched. Germline CDR1 reads MGHRA; CDR2 reads YSYEKL. This CDR3 spans 18 amino acids. CDR3 protein: CASSQAMTSGPLQETQYF. CDR3 sequence (DNA): TGCGCCAGCAGCCAGGCGATGACTAGCGGCCCTCTCCAAGAGACCCAGTACTTC.

V is TRBV2 and J is TRBJ2-3; D ambiguous. The CDR3 consists of 16 residues. CDR1 and CDR2 from the germline V gene are SNHLY and FYNNEI. Trimming pared 3 bases from V and 4 bases from J, leaving 17 bases between. The CDR3 loop is CASSDSLGVGSDTQYF. CDR3 DNA: TGTGCCAGCAGTGATTCCCTTGGGGTGGGGTCAGATACGCAGTATTTT. The entire variable domain, with the rest obtained from reference TRBV2 and TRBJ2-3, is as follows: EPEVTQTPSHQVTQMGQEVILRCVPISNHLYFYWYRQILGQKVEFLVSFYNNEISEKSEIFDDQFSVERPDGSNFTLKIRSTKLEDSAMYFCASSDSLGVGSDTQYFGPGTRLTVL.

The chain joins TRBV7-2 to TRBJ1-3; D call uncertain. The length of the CDR3 is 15 residues. CDR1 and CDR2 (germline): SGHTA, FQGNSA. Trimming stripped 4 bases from V and 0 bases from J, with 10 bases between. The CDR3 loop reads CASSSTAFSGNTIYF. In DNA, the CDR3 is TGTGCCAGCAGCTCCACGGCATTCTCTGGAAACACCATATATTTT.

CDR3 nucleotide sequence: TGTGCCAGCAGTGGTTGGCGACAGGGCGGGGAGATAGCGGGAGAAGAGACCCAGTACTTC. Amino acids: CASSGWRQGGEIAGEETQYF. The rearrangement uses TRBV2 and TRBJ2-5; TRBD2 matches at 9 bases. The CDR3 consists of 20 residues. In germline, CDR1 is SNHLY, CDR2 FYNNEI. The J segment lost 3 bases and the V segment lost 4 bases, leaving 21 bases of the junction unmatched.

The CDR3 sequence: CASSLSTGEWAYEQYF. CDR3 nucleotide sequence: TGTGCCAGCAGTTTATCGACGGGAGAATGGGCCTACGAGCAGTACTTC. The rearrangement joins TRBV27 to TRBJ2-7; tentative D call: TRBD2 (6 bases). The germline V and J ends were trimmed by 0 bases and 2 bases, with 14 bases remaining between them. The CDR3 covers 16 residues. Germline assignment: CDR1 MNHEY and CDR2 SMNVEV (reference sequence).